This T cell receptor (beta chain) appears in the sequencing data of a study of T-cell reconstitution after alpha-beta-depleted transplantation in children. Preparation of the TCRbeta library involved a method that used unique molecular identifiers. TCRdb fed the PCR reads into MiXCR, producing one record per CDR3 protein. This sample has about 98,000 distinct CDR3 sequences, with 20% to 30% found just once. This clonotype turned up a few times. Its antigen is as yet unknown. Study-level findings and limits: Recipient T cells and thymic progenitors that survived were the source of the high TCRbeta diversity seen at day 60 in some patients. Reportedly, roughly two months post-transplant, alpha-beta T cells arose from several hundred expanded graft clones. One year post-transplant, T-cell counts and diversity were largely derived from T cells produced anew.

There are 18 residues in the CDR3. CDR1 MGHRA and CDR2 YSYEKL come from the germline V gene. Trimming removed 1 base from V and 4 bases from J, with 19 bases in between. V gene TRBV4-1 combines with J gene TRBJ2-2, with D tentatively TRBD2 (6 bases). Sequences were derived from PBMCs, sampled before TCRalphabeta/CD19-depleted stem cell transplant. The TCR originated in a boy aged 2 to 10 with acute lymphoblastic leukemia, due to receive a stem cell transplant. In nucleotides, the CDR3 is TGCGCCAGCAGCCAAGGTGTTAGCGGAGGGGCGGGCACCGGGGAGCTGTTTTTT. Amino acids: CASSQGVSGGAGTGELFF.